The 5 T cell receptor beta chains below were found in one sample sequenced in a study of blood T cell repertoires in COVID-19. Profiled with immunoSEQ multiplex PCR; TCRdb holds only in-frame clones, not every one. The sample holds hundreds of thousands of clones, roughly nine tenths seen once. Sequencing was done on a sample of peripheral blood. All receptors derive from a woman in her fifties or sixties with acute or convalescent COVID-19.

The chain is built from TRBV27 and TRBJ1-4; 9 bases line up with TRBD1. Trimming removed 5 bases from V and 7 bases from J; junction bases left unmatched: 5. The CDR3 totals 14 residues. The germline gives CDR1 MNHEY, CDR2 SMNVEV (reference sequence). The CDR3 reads CASSNRGRGEKLFF. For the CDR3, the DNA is TGTGCCAGCAGTAACAGGGGGCGCGGTGAAAAACTGTTTTTT.

The CDR3 sequence: CASSNGLGTSGRARTGELFF. The CDR3 bases are TGTGCCAGCAGCAATGGGCTAGGGACTAGCGGGAGGGCCCGCACCGGGGAGCTGTTTTTT. The rearrangement joins TRBV21-1 to TRBJ2-2; the D call of TRBD2 is as the table states it, not checked on the DNA. TRBV21-1 is a recognized pseudogene. The CDR3 sequence is 20 residues long.

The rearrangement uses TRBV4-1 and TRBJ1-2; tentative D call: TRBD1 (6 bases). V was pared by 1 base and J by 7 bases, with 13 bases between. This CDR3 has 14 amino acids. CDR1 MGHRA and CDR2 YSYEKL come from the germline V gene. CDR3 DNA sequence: TGCGCCAGCAGCCAAGCGTCGGCAGGGGCTGGCTACACCTTC. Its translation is CASSQASAGAGYTF.

As DNA, the CDR3 is TGTGCCAGCTCACCAGCTTTAATTCGGGTAGCGGAAGCTGAGCAGTTCTTC. Translation: CASSPALIRVAEAEQFF. The chain joins TRBV18 to TRBJ2-1; a weak D match, TRBD2 (6 bases). Per germline, CDR1 KGHSH and CDR2 LQKENI. This CDR3 comprises 17 residues. Trimming cost V 2 bases and J 9 bases, with 23 bases left between them.

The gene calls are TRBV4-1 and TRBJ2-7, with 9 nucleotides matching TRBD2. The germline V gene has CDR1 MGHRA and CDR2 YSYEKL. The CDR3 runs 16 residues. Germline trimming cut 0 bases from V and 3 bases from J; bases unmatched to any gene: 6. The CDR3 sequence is CASSQDPSGNFYEQYF. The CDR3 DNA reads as TGCGCCAGCAGCCAAGATCCTAGCGGGAACTTCTACGAGCAGTACTTC.